This T cell receptor beta chain appears in the sequencing data of a study of blood T cell repertoires in COVID-19. Whole-study context: The analysed material was cDNA or gDNA that came from T cells, B-cell-depleted T cells, or PBMCs.

Original handling: The assay estimated nucleated cells by amplifying reference gene primers. Sequenced by immunoSEQ multiplex PCR; TCRdb stores in-frame clones only, minus some. V, J and clone size derive from that table, while D and trimming were established from the DNA sequence. This table holds roughly 120,000 clones, roughly 82% found once. Germline values: CDR1 KGHDR, CDR2 SFDVKD. The CDR3 spans 15 residues. Trimming stripped 4 bases from V and 4 bases from J, with 15 bases between. This clone was seen a single time. This TCR was recovered from an elderly woman with active or convalescent COVID-19. V and J are TRBV24-1 and TRBJ1-2, with a tentative D call TRBD1 (6 bases). The sequenced sample was peripheral blood. CDR3 protein: CATSDRRQDSYGYTF. The CDR3 nucleotides are TGTGCCACCAGTGACCGCCGCCAGGACAGCTATGGCTACACCTTC.